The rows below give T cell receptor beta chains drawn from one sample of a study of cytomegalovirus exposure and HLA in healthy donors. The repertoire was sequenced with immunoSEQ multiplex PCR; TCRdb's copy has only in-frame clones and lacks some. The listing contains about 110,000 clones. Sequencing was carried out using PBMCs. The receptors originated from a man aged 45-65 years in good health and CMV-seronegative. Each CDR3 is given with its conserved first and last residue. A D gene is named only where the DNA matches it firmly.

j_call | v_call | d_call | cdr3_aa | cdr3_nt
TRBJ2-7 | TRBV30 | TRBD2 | CAWSTTQREDYEQYF | TGTGCCTGGAGTACTACGCAGCGGGAGGACTACGAGCAGTACTTC
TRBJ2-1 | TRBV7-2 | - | CASSLRGGNEQFF | TGTGCCAGCAGCTTAAGGGGTGGCAATGAGCAGTTCTTC
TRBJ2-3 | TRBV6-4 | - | CASRVKDQRGPDTQYF | TGTGCCAGCAGAGTAAAGGACCAAAGAGGGCCAGATACGCAGTATTTT
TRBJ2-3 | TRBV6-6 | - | CASSYITGFTDTQYF | TGTGCCAGCAGTTACATCACAGGATTCACAGATACGCAGTATTTT
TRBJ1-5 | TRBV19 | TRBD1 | CASSPAQGANQPQHF | TGTGCCAGTAGTCCAGCACAGGGGGCCAATCAGCCCCAGCATTTT
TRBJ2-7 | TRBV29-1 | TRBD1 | CSGTGAYEQYF | TGCTCCGGGACAGGGGCCTACGAGCAGTACTTC
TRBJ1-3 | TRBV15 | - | CATSRDNISPRSGNTIYF | TGTGCCACCAGCAGAGATAACATCAGTCCCCGCTCTGGAAACACCATATATTTT
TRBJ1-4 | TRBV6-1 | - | CASSDGGRNEKLFF | TGTGCCAGCAGTGACGGCGGGAGGAATGAAAAACTGTTTTTT
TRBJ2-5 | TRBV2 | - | CASSGPGQETQYF | TGTGCCAGCAGTGGACCGGGACAAGAGACCCAGTACTTC
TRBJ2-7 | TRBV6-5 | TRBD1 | CASSFTGAEQYF | TGTGCCAGCAGTTTCACAGGGGCCGAGCAGTACTTC
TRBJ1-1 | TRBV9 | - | CASSGRRENTEAFF | TGTGCCAGCAGCGGGCGGAGGGAGAACACTGAAGCTTTCTTT
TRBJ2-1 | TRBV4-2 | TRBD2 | CASSLNVAGAYNEQFF | TGTGCCAGCAGCCTGAACGTGGCGGGAGCCTACAATGAGCAGTTCTTC
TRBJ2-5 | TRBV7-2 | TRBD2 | CASSPGLAQETQYF | TGTGCCAGCAGCCCTGGACTAGCGCAAGAGACCCAGTACTTC
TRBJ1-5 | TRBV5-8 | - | CASSLRGSQPQHF | TGTGCCAGCAGCTTAAGAGGTAGTCAGCCCCAGCATTTT
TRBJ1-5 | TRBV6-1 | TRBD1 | CASSTGTGYQPQHF | TGTGCCAGCAGTACCGGGACAGGTTATCAGCCCCAGCATTTT
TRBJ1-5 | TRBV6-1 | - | CASSEGGHQPQHF | TGTGCCAGCAGTGAGGGAGGTCATCAGCCCCAGCATTTT
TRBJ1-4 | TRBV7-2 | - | CASSLEPGEKLFF | TGTGCCAGCAGCTTAGAACCCGGGGAAAAACTGTTTTTT
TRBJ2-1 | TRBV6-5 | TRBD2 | CASTPDRSGSEQFF | TGTGCCAGCACACCCGACAGGAGCGGGAGTGAGCAGTTCTTC
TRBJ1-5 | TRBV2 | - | CASSIRNYSNQPQHF | TGTGCCAGCAGTATAAGGAACTATAGCAATCAGCCCCAGCATTTT
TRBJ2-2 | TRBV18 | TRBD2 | CASSPGTSGPGNTGELFF | TGTGCCAGCTCACCCGGGACTAGCGGGCCCGGGAACACCGGGGAGCTGTTTTTT
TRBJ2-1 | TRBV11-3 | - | CASSSTYNEQFF | TGTGCCAGCAGCTCCACCTACAATGAGCAGTTCTTC
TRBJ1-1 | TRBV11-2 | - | CASSSDRSTEAFF | TGTGCCAGCAGCTCGGACAGATCGACTGAAGCTTTCTTT
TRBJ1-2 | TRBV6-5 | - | CASSYSRGANYGYTF | TGTGCCAGCAGTTACTCGCGCGGAGCTAACTATGGCTACACCTTC
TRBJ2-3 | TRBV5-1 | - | CASSLVGTDTQYF | TGCGCCAGCAGCTTGGTCGGCACAGATACGCAGTATTTT
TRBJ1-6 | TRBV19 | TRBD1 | CASSGTGDNSPLHF | TGTGCCAGTAGTGGGACAGGCGATAATTCACCCCTCCACTTT
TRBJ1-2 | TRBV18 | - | CASSPFREPNYGYTF | TGTGCCAGCTCACCATTCCGGGAACCTAACTATGGCTACACCTTC
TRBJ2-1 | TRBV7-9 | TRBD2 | CASVAGVYNEQFF | TGTGCCAGCGTTGCGGGGGTCTACAATGAGCAGTTCTTC
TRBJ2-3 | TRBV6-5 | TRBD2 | CATGRAGAVDTQYF | TGTGCCACCGGACGAGCGGGAGCGGTAGATACGCAGTATTTT
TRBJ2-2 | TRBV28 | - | CASSLGGGELFF | TGTGCCAGCAGTTTAGGCGGCGGGGAGCTGTTTTTT
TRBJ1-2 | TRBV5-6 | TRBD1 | CASSIPGTGAAGYTF | TGTGCCAGCAGCATACCCGGGACAGGGGCGGCTGGCTACACCTTC
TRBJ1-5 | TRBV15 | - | CATSRRPGWNQPQHF | TGTGCCACCAGCAGACGCCCGGGGTGGAATCAGCCCCAGCATTTT
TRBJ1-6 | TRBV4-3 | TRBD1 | CASSQGPQGANSPLHF | TGCGCCAGCAGCCAGGGGCCCCAGGGGGCTAATTCACCCCTCCACTTT
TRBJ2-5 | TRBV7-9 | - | CASSLQGGGQETQYF | TGTGCCAGCAGCCTACAGGGTGGAGGACAAGAGACCCAGTACTTC
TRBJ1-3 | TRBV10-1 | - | CASSESPGDTIYF | TGCGCCAGCAGTGAGTCCCCAGGGGACACCATATATTTT
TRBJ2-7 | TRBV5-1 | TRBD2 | CASFLPGGEQYF | TGCGCCAGCTTCCTCCCGGGAGGCGAGCAGTACTTC
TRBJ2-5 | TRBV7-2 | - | CASSRSRGKETQYF | TGTGCCAGCAGCCGAAGCCGGGGAAAAGAGACCCAGTACTTC
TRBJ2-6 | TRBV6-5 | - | CASSYTTGEGANVLTF | TGTGCCAGCAGTTATACGACGGGGGAAGGGGCCAACGTCCTGACTTTC
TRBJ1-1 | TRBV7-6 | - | CASSFQTGENTEAFF | TGTGCCAGCAGCTTCCAGACAGGAGAGAACACTGAAGCTTTCTTT
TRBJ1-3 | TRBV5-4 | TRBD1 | CASSSPGGPGNTIYF | TGTGCCAGCAGCTCCCCAGGGGGCCCTGGAAACACCATATATTTT
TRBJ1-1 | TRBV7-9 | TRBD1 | CASRSNGGDRNTEAFF | TGTGCCAGCAGGTCCAACGGCGGGGACAGGAACACTGAAGCTTTCTTT
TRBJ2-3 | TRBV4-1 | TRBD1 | CASSQLTGTDTQYF | TGCGCCAGCAGCCAATTGACAGGGACAGATACGCAGTATTTT
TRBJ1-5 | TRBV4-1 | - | CASSPLGLEFSNQPQHF | TGCGCCAGCAGCCCCCTGGGACTCGAATTTAGCAATCAGCCCCAGCATTTT
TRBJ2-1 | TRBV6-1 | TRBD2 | CASSEGLAGGLYEQFF | TGTGCCAGCAGTGAAGGACTAGCGGGAGGTCTCTATGAGCAGTTCTTC
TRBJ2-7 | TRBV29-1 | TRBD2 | CSVEVPGLADSSYEQYF | TGCAGCGTTGAAGTCCCGGGACTAGCCGATAGCTCCTACGAGCAGTACTTC
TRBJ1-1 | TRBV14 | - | CASSLGTTTEAFF | TGTGCCAGCAGCCTCGGGACAACCACTGAAGCTTTCTTT
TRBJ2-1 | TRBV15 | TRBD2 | CATSSGLAGDLGNEQFF | TGTGCCACCAGCAGCGGACTAGCGGGAGATCTGGGCAATGAGCAGTTCTTC
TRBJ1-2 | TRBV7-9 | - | CASSLGGINYGYTF | TGTGCCAGCAGCTTAGGAGGGATTAACTATGGCTACACCTTC
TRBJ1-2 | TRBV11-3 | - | CASSSAGDGYTF | TGTGCCAGCAGCTCGGCAGGGGATGGCTACACCTTC
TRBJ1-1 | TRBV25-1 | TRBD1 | CASSGQGVTEAFF | TGTGCCAGCAGCGGACAGGGAGTGACTGAAGCTTTCTTT
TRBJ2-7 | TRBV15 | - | CATSRRQVVSYEQYF | TGTGCCACCAGCAGGAGACAGGTGGTCTCCTACGAGCAGTACTTC
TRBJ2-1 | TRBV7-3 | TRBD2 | CASSVSSGSSYNEQFF | TGTGCCAGCAGCGTATCTAGCGGGAGCTCCTACAATGAGCAGTTCTTC
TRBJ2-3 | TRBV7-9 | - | CASSLAGREDTQYF | TGTGCCAGCAGCCTCGCCGGGAGAGAAGATACGCAGTATTTT
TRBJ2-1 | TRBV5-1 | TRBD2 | CASILRPSGSYNEQFF | TGCGCCAGCATTTTGCGCCCTAGCGGGTCCTACAATGAGCAGTTCTTC